This T cell receptor beta chain was captured in a study of shared clonotypes between healthy human individuals. Overall study: Three CD4 naive, three CD4 memory, two CD8 naive and one CD8 memory plate were used per donor.

Note on this clone: Antigen unknown.

Repertoires were generated with immunoSEQ multiplex PCR, while TCRdb's copy carries only in-frame clones and drops some. The sample has approximately 120,000 clones, about 70% seen once. CD8 memory pooled CD45RO+ cells and CCR7-negative CD45RA+ TemRA cells. Study-wide results and caveats: Represented diversity (both genetic and exposure-history) was limited by the small number of donors. Estimated clonotype richness was generally higher in naive than memory subsets.

Germline CDR1 and CDR2: SEHNR and FQNEAQ (reference sequence). This CDR3 comprises 16 residues. Trimming removed 1 base at V and 6 bases at J, with 17 bases between. This clonotype originated in a woman younger than 45 in good health. Sequenced sample: memory CD8+ T cells sorted from blood. Subset given: CD45RO+ cells pooled with CCR7-negative TemRA cells. V is TRBV7-9 and J is TRBJ2-3; D assignment may be TRBD1 or TRBD2 (6 bases each). CDR3 sequence: CASSLDRGLQADTQYF. CDR3 coding DNA: TGTGCCAGCAGCTTAGATCGGGGGCTACAGGCCGATACGCAGTATTTT. The full variable domain, with the rest looked up from reference TRBV7-9 and TRBJ2-3, is DTGVSQNPRHKITKRGQNVTFRCDPISEHNRLYWYRQTLGQGPEFLTYFQNEAQLEKSRLLSDRFSAERPKGSFSTLEIQRTEQGDSAMYLCASSLDRGLQADTQYFGPGTRLTVL.